This TCR beta chain was identified during a study of blood T cell repertoires in COVID-19. Study at large: COVID-19 samples collected from the United States, Italy and Spain covered acute and convalescent phases.

In the original processing: Amplification from reference gene primers served as the basis for estimated nucleated cell counts. TCRdb's copy holds only in-frame clones and misses some; the assay was immunoSEQ multiplex PCR. V, J and clone size are those of that table, while D and trimming were read from the DNA. The sample has 130,000 or so clones, 60% to 85% seen once. Germline V gene sequence: CDR1 LGHDT, CDR2 YNNKEL (reference sequence). This CDR3 spans 15 amino acids. V was trimmed by 4 bases and J by 7 bases, leaving 16 bases between them. The chain combines TRBV3-1 (or the pseudogene TRBV3-2) with TRBJ1-4; weak D call: TRBD1 (6 bases). Sequenced sample: peripheral blood. This TCR came from a man aged 50 or older with acute or convalescent COVID-19. The CDR3 DNA reads as TGTGCCAGCAGCCGCCTAGCGGGGGGCGGTGAAAAACTGTTTTTT. It specifies CASSRLAGGGEKLFF.